This T cell receptor (beta chain) was documented in a study of blood T cells in healthy people across ages. Study-wide findings and caveats: While age rose, TCR beta diversity per million T cells dropped in a roughly linear way.

The CDR3 contains 15 residues. Germline V CDR1 and CDR2: MNHEY, SMNVEV (reference sequence). V lost 7 bases, J lost 4 bases, and 10 bases stayed unmatched. Worth noting for this clonotype: Its cognate antigen is unknown.

PBMCs were isolated at a quantity of at least 7 million per sample. A second about 6 to 12 cycle PCR used barcoded and J-beta primers. TCRdb re-called the 5' RACE reads with MiXCR, one entry per CDR3 protein. The profile shows about 1.4 million distinct CDR3 sequences, almost 60% of them singletons. This receptor was taken from a man younger than 35 in good health. This sequence joins TRBV27 and TRBJ1-1; 9 bases are shared with TRBD1. The source material was blood. The DNA of the CDR3 is TGTGCCAGCAAGAGGGACAGGGACCGGATCACTGAAGCTTTCTTT. It translates to CASKRDRDRITEAFF.